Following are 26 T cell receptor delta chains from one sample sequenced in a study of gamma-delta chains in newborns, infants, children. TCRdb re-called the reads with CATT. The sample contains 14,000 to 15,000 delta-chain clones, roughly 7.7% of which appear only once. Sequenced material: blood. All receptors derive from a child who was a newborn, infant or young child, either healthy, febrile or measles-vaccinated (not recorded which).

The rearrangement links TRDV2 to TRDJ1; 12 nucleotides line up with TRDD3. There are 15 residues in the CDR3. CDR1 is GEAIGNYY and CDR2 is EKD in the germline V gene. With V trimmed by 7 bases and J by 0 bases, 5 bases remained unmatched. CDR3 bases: TGTGCCTGCCCGACTGGGGGATACAACACCGATAAACTCATCTTT. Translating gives CACPTGGYNTDKLIF.

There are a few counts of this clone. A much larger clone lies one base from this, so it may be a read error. The CDR3 sequence is CACDIVLGDKSSWDTRQMFF. As DNA, the CDR3 is TGTGCCTGTGACATAGTACTGGGGGATAAAAGCTCCTGGGACACCCGACAGATGTTTTTC. The chain combines TRDV2 with TRDJ3; 11 nucleotides agree with TRDD3. In germline, CDR1 is GEAIGNYY, CDR2 EKD. With V trimmed by 2 bases and J by 0 bases, 8 bases remained unmatched. This CDR3 is built from 20 residues.

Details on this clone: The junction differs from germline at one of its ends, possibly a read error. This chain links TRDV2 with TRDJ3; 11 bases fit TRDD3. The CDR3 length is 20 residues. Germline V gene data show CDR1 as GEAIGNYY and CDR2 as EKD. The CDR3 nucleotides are TGTGCCTGTGACACCGGCTGGGGGATACCGAGCTCCTGGGACACCCGCCAGATGTTTTTC. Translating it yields CACDTGWGIPSSWDTRQMFF.

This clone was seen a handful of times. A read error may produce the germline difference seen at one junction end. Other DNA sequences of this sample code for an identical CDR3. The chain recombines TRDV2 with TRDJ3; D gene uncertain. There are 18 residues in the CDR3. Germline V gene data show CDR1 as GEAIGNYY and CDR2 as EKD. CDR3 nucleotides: TGCGCCTGTGACACCGTGGACCGCTACTCCTGGGACACCCGACAGATGTTTTTC. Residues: CACDTVDRYSWDTRQMFF.

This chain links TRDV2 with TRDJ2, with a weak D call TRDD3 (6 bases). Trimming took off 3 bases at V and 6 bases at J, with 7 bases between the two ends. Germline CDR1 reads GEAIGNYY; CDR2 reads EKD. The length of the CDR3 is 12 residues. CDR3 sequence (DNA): TGTGCCTGTGACTGGGGATCAGCACAACTCTTCTTT. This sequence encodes CACDWGSAQLFF.

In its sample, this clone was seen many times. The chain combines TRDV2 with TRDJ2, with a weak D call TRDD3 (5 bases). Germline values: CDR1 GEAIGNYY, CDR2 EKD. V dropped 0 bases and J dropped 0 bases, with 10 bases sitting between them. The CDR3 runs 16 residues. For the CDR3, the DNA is TGTGCCTGTGACACCGGAGGGGGCTCTTTGACAGCACAACTCTTCTTT. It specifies CACDTGGGSLTAQLFF.

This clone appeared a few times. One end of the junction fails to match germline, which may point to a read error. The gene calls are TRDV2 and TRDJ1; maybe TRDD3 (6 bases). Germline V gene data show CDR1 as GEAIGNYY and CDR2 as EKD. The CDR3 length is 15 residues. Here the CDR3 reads CACVTVGGYTDKLIF. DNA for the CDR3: TGTGCCTGTGTCACCGTTGGGGGGTACACCGATAAACTCATCTTT.

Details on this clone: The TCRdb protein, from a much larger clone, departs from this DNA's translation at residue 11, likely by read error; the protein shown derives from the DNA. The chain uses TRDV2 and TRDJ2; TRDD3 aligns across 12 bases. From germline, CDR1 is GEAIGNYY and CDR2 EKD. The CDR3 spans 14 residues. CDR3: CACDVLGDTAKLFF. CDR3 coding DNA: TGTGCCTGTGACGTACTGGGGGATACAGCAAAACTCTTCTTT.

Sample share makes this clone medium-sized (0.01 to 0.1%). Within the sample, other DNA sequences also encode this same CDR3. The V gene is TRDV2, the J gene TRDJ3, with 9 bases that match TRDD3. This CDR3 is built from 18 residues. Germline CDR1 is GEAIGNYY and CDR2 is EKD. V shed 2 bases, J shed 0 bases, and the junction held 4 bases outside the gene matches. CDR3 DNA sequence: TGTGCCTGTGACAAAATACTGGGGGACTCCTGGGACACCCGACAGATGTTTTTC. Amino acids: CACDKILGDSWDTRQMFF.

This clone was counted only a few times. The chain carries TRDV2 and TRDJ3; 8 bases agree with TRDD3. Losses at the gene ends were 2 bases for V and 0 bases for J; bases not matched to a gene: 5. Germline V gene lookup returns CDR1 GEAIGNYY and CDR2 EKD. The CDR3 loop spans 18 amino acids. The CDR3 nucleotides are TGTGCCTGTGACAGACTAGGGGGATACTCCTGGGACACCCGACAGATGTTTTTC. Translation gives CACDRLGGYSWDTRQMFF.

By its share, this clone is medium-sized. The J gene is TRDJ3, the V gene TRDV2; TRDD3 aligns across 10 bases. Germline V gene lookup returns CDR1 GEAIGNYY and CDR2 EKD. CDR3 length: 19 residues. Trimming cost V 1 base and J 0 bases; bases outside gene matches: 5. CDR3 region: CACDTGGYWSSWDTRQMFF. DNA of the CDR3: TGTGCCTGTGACACTGGGGGATACTGGAGCTCCTGGGACACCCGACAGATGTTTTTC.

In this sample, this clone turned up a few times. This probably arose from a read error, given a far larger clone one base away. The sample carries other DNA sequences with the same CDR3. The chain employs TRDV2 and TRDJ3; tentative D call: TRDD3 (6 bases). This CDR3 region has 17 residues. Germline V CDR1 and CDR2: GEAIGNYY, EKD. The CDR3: CACDTVLGSWDTRQMFF. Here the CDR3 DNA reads TGTGCCTGTGACACCGTACTGGGCTCCTGGGACACCCGACAGATGTTCTTC.

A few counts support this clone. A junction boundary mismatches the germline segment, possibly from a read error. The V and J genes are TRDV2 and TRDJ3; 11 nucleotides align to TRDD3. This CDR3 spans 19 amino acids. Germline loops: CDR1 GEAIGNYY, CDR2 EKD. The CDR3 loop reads CACDTVLLGDTWDTRQLFF. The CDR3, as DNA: TGTGCCTGTGACACCGTATTGCTGGGGGATACCTGGGACACCCGACAGCTGTTTTTC.

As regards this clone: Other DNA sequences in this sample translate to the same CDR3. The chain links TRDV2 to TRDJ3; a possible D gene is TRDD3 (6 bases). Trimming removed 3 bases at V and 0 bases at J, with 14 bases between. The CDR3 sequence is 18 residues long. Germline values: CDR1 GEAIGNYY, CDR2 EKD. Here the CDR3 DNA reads TGTGCCTGTGACGTACTGGGTTCGAGCTCCTGGGACACCCGACAGATGTTTTTC. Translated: CACDVLGSSSWDTRQMFF.

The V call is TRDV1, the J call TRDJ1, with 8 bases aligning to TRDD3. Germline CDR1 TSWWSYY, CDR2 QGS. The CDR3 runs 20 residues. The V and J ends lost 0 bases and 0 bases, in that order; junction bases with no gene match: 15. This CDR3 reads CALGELKSGLLGAYTDKLIF. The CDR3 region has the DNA TGTGCTCTTGGGGAACTAAAGAGTGGGTTACTGGGGGCTTACACCGATAAACTCATCTTT.

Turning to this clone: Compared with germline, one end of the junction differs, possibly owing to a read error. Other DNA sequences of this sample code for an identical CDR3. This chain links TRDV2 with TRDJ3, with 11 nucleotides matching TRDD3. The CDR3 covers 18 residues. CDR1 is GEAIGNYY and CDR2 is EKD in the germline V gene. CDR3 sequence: CARDTVTGGYWDTRQMFF. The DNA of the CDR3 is TGTGCCCGTGACACGGTTACTGGGGGATACTGGGACACCCGACAGATGTTTTTC.

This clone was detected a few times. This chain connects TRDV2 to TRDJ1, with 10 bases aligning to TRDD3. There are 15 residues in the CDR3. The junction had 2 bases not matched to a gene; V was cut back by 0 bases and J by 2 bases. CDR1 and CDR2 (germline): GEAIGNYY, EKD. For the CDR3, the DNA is TGTGCCTGTGACACCTGGGGGATACCGACCGATAAACTCATCTTT. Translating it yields CACDTWGIPTDKLIF.

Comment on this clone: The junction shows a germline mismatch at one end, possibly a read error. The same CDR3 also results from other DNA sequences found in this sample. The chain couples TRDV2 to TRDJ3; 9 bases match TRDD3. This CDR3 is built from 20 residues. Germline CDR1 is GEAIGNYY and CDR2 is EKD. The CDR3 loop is CACDTVMVGDSSWDTRQMFF. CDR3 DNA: TGTGCCTGTGACACCGTGATGGTGGGGGATAGCTCCTGGGACACCCGCCAGATGTTTTTC.

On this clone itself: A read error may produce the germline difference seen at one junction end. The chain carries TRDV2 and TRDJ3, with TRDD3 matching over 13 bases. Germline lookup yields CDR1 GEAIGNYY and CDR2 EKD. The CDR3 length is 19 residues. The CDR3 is CASEPLLGDTTWDTRQMFF. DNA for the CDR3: TGTGCCAGTGAACCCTTACTGGGGGATACGACCTGGGACACCCGACAGATGTTTTTC.

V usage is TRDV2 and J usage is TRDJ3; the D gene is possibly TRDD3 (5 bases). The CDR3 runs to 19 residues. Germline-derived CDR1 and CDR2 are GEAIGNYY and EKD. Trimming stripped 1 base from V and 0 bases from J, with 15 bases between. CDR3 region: CACDTLTGTSSWDTRQMFF. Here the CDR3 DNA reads TGTGCCTGTGACACATTAACGGGGACCAGCTCCTGGGACACCCGACAGATGTTTTTC.

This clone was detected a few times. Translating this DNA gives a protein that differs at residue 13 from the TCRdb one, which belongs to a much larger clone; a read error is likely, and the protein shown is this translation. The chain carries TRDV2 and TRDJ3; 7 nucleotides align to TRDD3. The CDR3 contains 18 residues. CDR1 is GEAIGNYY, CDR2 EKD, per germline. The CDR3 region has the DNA TGTGCCTGTGACACGCTGGGGGTCCGCCCCTGGGACGCCCGACAGATGTTTTTC. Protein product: CACDTLGVRPWDARQMFF.

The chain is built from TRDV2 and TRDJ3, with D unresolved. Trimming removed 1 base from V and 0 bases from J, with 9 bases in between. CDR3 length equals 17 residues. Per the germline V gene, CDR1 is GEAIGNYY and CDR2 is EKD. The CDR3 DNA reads TGTGCCTGTGACACGATGCATAGCTCCTGGGACACCCGACAGATGTTTTTC. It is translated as CACDTMHSSWDTRQMFF.

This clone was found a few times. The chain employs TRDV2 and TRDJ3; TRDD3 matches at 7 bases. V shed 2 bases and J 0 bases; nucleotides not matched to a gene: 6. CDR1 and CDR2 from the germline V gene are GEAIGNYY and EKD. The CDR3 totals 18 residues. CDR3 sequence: CACDKLGVSSWDTRQMFF. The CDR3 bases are TGTGCCTGTGACAAGCTGGGGGTTTCCTCCTGGGACACCCGACAGATGTTTTTC.

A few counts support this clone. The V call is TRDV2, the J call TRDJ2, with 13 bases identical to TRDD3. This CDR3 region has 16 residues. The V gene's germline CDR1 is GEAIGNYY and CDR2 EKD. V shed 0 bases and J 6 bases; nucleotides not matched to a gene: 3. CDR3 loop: CACDTVLGDTAAQLFF. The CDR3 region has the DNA TGTGCCTGTGACACCGTACTGGGGGATACGGCAGCACAACTCTTCTTT.

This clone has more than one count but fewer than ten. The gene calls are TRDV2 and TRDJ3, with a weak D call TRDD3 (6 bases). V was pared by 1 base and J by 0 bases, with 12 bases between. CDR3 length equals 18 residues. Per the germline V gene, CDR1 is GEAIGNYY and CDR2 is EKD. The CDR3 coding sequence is TGTGCCTGTGACACTACTGGGACCTTCTCCTGGGACACCCGACAGATGTTTTTC. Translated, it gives CACDTTGTFSWDTRQMFF.

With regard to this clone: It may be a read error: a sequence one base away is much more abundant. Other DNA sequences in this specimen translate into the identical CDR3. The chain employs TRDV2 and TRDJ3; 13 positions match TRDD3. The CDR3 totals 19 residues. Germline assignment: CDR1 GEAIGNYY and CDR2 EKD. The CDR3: CACDPLTGGYAWDTRQMFF. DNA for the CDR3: TGTGCCTGTGACCCTCTGACTGGGGGATACGCCTGGGACACCCGACAAATGTTTTTC.